In this sample, the clone carrying this T cell receptor (beta chain) turned up many times. Its target is unknown. Arm-PCR of CDR3 regions and iRepertoire HTBI primers were the basis on which TCR beta libraries were built. TCRdb processed the multiplex PCR reads anew with MiXCR; each CDR3 protein has one entry. The sample yields 580,000 or so distinct CDR3 sequences, about 16% seen once. Specified time point: newly diagnosed GD, antithyroid drugs for less than 3 months. Following extraction of RNA from PBMCs, that RNA was used to make the TCR library. The J segment lost 11 bases and the V segment lost 4 bases, leaving 4 bases of the junction unmatched. CDR3 length: 11 amino acids. Germline loops: CDR1 MDHEN, CDR2 SYDVKM. The source of the sample is a study of regulatory T cells in long-lasting Graves disease. Study-level findings and limits: Gene preferences differed: TRBV28, TRBJ1-2, TRBJ2-5 in persistent cases. Small sample size may have lowered accuracy. Whereas approximately 980 public clonotypes were shared by new patients, persistent patients shared more, at about 2,500.

These same data were also listed under a study on T cells in Graves' hyperthyroidism and ophthalmopathy.

The specimen comprised peripheral blood mononuclear cells (PBMCs), sampled at new diagnosis, from a patient treated with antithyroid drugs. The sequence came from a man aged 18 to 29 with Graves disease. The chain employs TRBV28 and TRBJ1-1; TRBD1 aligns across 7 bases. CDR3 in DNA: TGTGCCAGCAGTTCGACAGGGTTGGCTTTCTTT. The encoded protein is CASSSTGLAFF.